The clone carrying this T cell receptor (beta chain) was seen just once. These data originate in a study of shared clonotypes between healthy human individuals. All donors qualified as healthy HIV-negative adults and had experienced no recent acute infections or vaccinations. Deep was the level used in running the assay. Sequencing used immunoSEQ multiplex PCR; TCRdb keeps in-frame clones, though not all of them. The sample lists 400,000 or so clones, 95% to 97% seen once, with 0.32% in the top ten. Material for sequencing was memory CD8+ T cells sorted from blood. The subset here: CD45RO+ cells pooled with CCR7-negative TemRA cells. The origin of this receptor is a man younger than 40 in good health.

Here the CDR3 reads CASSLHTGELFF. In DNA form, the CDR3 reads TGTGCCAGCAGCTTGCACACCGGGGAGCTGTTTTTT. V gene TRBV5-6 combines with J gene TRBJ2-2, with D uncertain. Trimming left V 1 base short and J 3 bases short, with 1 base between. Germline V gene lookup returns CDR1 SGHDT and CDR2 YYEEEE. CDR3 length: 12 residues.